This TCR beta chain was captured by sequencing in a study of control samples from healthy donors and cancer patients. The data were produced by immunoSEQ multiplex PCR, yet TCRdb's version contains in-frame clones alone and is incomplete. The table shows 150,000 to 200,000 clones, with around 90% occurring only once. The sequencing input was blood. This receptor was obtained from a man aged 18 to 30 in good health.

The CDR3 protein is CASSLAADTEAFF. CDR3 bases: TGCGCCAGCAGCTTGGCGGCTGACACTGAAGCTTTCTTT. This chain links TRBV5-1 with TRBJ1-1; D not resolved. From germline, CDR1 is SGHRS and CDR2 YFSETQ. The length of the CDR3 is 13 residues. V shed 0 bases and J shed 3 bases, with 6 bases lying between them.